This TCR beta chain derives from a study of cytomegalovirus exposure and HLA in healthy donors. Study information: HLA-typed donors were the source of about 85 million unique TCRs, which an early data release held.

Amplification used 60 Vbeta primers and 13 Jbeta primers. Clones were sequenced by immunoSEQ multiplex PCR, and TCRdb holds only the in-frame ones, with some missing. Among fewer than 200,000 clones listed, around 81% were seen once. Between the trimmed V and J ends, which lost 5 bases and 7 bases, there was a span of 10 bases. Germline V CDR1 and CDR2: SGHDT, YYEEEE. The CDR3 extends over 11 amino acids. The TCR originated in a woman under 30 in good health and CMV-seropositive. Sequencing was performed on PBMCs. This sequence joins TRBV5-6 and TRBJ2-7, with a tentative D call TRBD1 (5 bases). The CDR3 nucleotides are TGTGCCAGCAGTATATCAGGGGAGCAGTACTTC. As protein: CASSISGEQYF.